The 8 T cell receptor beta chains below come from one sample, sequenced in a study of blood T cell repertoires in COVID-19. Produced via immunoSEQ multiplex PCR; TCRdb's table is partial and in-frame only. The data show 30,000 to 35,000 clones, with around 73% seen just once and 7.4% held by the top ten. Material: peripheral blood. Source of these receptors: a woman aged 60-75 years with acute or convalescent COVID-19.

This chain links TRBV6-1 with TRBJ2-7; D is perhaps TRBD1 (6 bases). The ends were cut back, 2 bases at V and 5 bases at J, with 13 bases in the middle. The CDR3 extends over 14 amino acids. Germline CDR1 MNHNS, CDR2 SASEGT. The CDR3 DNA is TGTGCCAGCAGTGAACAGGGGCTATGGAACGAGCAGTACTTC. This gives the protein CASSEQGLWNEQYF.

A few counts support this clone. The V and J genes are TRBV15 and TRBJ1-1; tentatively, D is TRBD1 (5 bases). V was shortened by 4 bases and J by 7 bases, with 16 bases between the two germline ends. Germline loops: CDR1 LNHNV, CDR2 YYDKDF (reference sequence). The CDR3 totals 14 residues. The CDR3 DNA reads as TGTGCCACCAGCACCGACAGTTCTACCGTTGAAGCTTTCTTT. Amino acids: CATSTDSSTVEAFF.

The chain is built from TRBV29-1 and TRBJ2-3; 7 bases are a match to TRBD2. Germline CDR1 and CDR2: SQVTM and ANQGSEA. Losses at the gene ends were 3 bases for V and 2 bases for J; bases not matched to a gene: 8. The CDR3 contains 15 residues. The CDR3 loop is CSVDGARGNTDTQYF. CDR3 nucleotide sequence: TGCAGCGTTGACGGTGCGCGGGGGAACACAGATACGCAGTATTTT.

This chain connects TRBV6-1 to TRBJ1-1, with 7 positions matching TRBD1. The CDR3 spans 13 residues. Trimming removed 2 bases from V and 11 bases from J; junction bases left unmatched: 8. Germline CDR1 and CDR2: MNHNS and SASEGT. CDR3 sequence: CASSEKRGRLAFF. The CDR3 region has the DNA TGTGCCAGCAGTGAAAAAAGGGGGCGGTTGGCTTTCTTT.

The table lists this clone with a count of one. J is TRBJ1-5 and V is TRBV2; D gene unclear. Trimming left V 7 bases short and J 0 bases short, with 13 bases between. CDR3 length: 15 residues. CDR1 is SNHLY and CDR2 is FYNNEI in the germline V gene. The DNA of the CDR3 is TGTGCCAGCAAACAAAGCGGATATAGCAATCAGCCCCAGCATTTT. This gives the protein CASKQSGYSNQPQHF.

This chain connects TRBV6-5 to TRBJ2-7; TRBD2 is a possible D gene (6 bases). CDR3 size: 15 residues. CDR1 and CDR2 from the germline V gene are MNHEY and SVGAGI. Trimming left V 6 bases short and J 0 bases short, with 15 bases between. The CDR3 DNA follows: TGTGCCAGCAGCGAGAGGGACGGGAGCTCCTACGAGCAGTACTTC. This codes for CASSERDGSSYEQYF.

This clone was seen only a few times. V gene TRBV15 combines with J gene TRBJ1-5; perhaps TRBD1 as D (6 bases). V lost 1 base and J lost 0, with 16 bases in between. The CDR3 is made up of 18 amino acids. CDR1 is LNHNV and CDR2 is YYDKDF in the germline V gene (reference sequence). CDR3: CATSRGITQGYSNQPQHF. The CDR3 DNA sequence: TGTGCCACCAGCAGAGGAATAACACAGGGATATAGCAATCAGCCCCAGCATTTT. Full variable domain (missing parts from reference TRBV15 and TRBJ1-5): DAMVIQNPRYQVTQFGKPVTLSCSQTLNHNVMYWYQQKSSQAPKLLFHYYDKDFNNEADTPDNFQSRRPNTSFCFLDIRSPGLGDTAMYLCATSRGITQGYSNQPQHFGDGTRLSIL.

CDR3 sequence: CASSRGHYTGELFF. CDR3 nucleotides: TGTGCCAGCAGCAGGGGACACTACACCGGGGAGCTGTTTTTT. The chain links TRBV21-1 to TRBJ2-2; the D call in the table, TRBD1, was not verified against the DNA. TRBV21-1 is shown as a pseudogene. This CDR3 is 14 amino acids long.